This T cell receptor beta chain stems from a study of graft-versus-host responses after intestinal transplantation. Study details: Transplants were multivisceral, liver-intestinal, or isolated intestinal.

Sequencing used immunoSEQ multiplex PCR; TCRdb keeps in-frame clones, though not all of them. The sample contains more than 60,000 clones, about 92% of which appear only once. Details on this clone: Antigen: not known.

The germline V gene encodes CDR1 SGHRS and CDR2 YFSETQ. The V segment lost 4 bases and the J segment 8 bases; nucleotides outside the gene matches: 14. This CDR3 spans 18 amino acids. The genes are TRBV5-1 and TRBJ2-1; 14 bases fit TRBD2. The clonotype originates from a human donor who received an intestinal transplant. The sample here was unstimulated CD8+ T cells sorted from spleen or lymph node cells, taken before intestinal transplant. This chain's CDR3 is CASSPEGTSGGPVHEQFF. Written as DNA, the CDR3 is TGCGCCAGCAGCCCGGAGGGGACTAGCGGGGGCCCGGTTCATGAGCAGTTCTTC.